This T cell receptor beta chain was sequenced in a study of blood T cell repertoires in COVID-19. Across the whole study: The study drew acute and convalescent COVID-19 samples from the United States, Italy and Spain.

The table lists this clone with a few counts. In the original analysis: Using reference gene primer amplification, nucleated cell counts were estimated. The repertoire was sequenced with immunoSEQ multiplex PCR; TCRdb's copy has only in-frame clones and lacks some. V and J calls plus clone size are reproduced from that table; the DNA served to infer D and trimming. The sample includes about 130,000 clones, roughly four fifths of them seen just once. Trimming left V 1 base short and J 0 bases short, with 13 bases between. This CDR3 is built from 17 residues. CDR1 SGHVS and CDR2 FQNEAQ come from the germline V gene.

V usage is TRBV7-8 and J usage is TRBJ1-3; D is unclear. This clonotype was sampled from a woman aged 60-75 years with acute or convalescent COVID-19. The specimen was peripheral blood. In DNA form, the CDR3 reads TGTGCCAGCAGCTTAGGGTCGGCTGGGCTCTCTGGAAACACCATATATTTT. Translating it yields CASSLGSAGLSGNTIYF.